These 11 T cell receptor beta chains originate from one sample sequenced in a study of T cell responses to AZD1222 COVID-19 vaccine. TCRdb keeps only in-frame clones here, not all; method: immunoSEQ multiplex PCR. The data hold 120,000 to 150,000 clones, with 85% to 90% observed a single time. Sequenced here: peripheral blood, sampled on day 0 of AZD1222 vaccination. These receptors all come from an adult in good health.

This sequence joins TRBV7-9 and TRBJ1-4; 11 nucleotides align to TRBD1. This CDR3 is built from 15 residues. CDR1 and CDR2 from the germline V gene are SEHNR and FQNEAQ (reference sequence). V was pared by 5 bases and J by 7 bases, with 6 bases of the junction left unmatched. CDR3 DNA sequence: TGTGCCAGCAGCAAAACCGGGACAGGGGGTGAAAAACTGTTTTTT. It encodes CASSKTGTGGEKLFF.

J is TRBJ2-1 and V is TRBV13, with 13 bases lining up with TRBD2. CDR1 and CDR2 from the germline V gene are PRHDT and FYEKMQ (reference sequence). V lost 4 bases, J lost 5 bases, and 2 bases stayed unmatched. There are 15 residues in the CDR3. In DNA form, the CDR3 reads TGTGCCAGCAGCTCCGGACTAGCGGGAGACAATGAGCAGTTCTTC. It encodes CASSSGLAGDNEQFF.

The rearrangement joins TRBV7-8 to TRBJ1-2; 7 nucleotides match TRBD1. This CDR3 comprises 14 residues. The germline gives CDR1 SGHVS, CDR2 FQNEAQ. V shed 3 bases, J shed 8 bases, and the junction held 9 bases outside the gene matches. In DNA form, the CDR3 reads TGTGCCAGCAGCTTTTCGCAGGGGGTAGGGGGCTACACCTTC. This encodes CASSFSQGVGGYTF.

This clone was seen a handful of times. The rearrangement joins TRBV12-3 or TRBV12-4 to TRBJ1-1; no definite D call. CDR3 size: 13 residues. Trimming left V 2 bases short and J 5 bases short, with 9 bases between. This CDR3 is CASSLKTVTEAFF. Here the CDR3 DNA reads TGTGCCAGCAGTTTAAAAACCGTTACTGAAGCTTTCTTT.

The chain uses TRBV5-6 and TRBJ1-5; D unclear. The CDR3 has 13 amino acids. The V and J ends lost 0 bases and 5 bases respectively, with 6 bases between them. Germline V lookup: CDR1 SGHDT, CDR2 YYEEEE. The DNA for the CDR3 is TGTGCCAGCAGCTTGGGGTGGGATCAGCCCCAGCATTTT. Translating gives CASSLGWDQPQHF. Supplemented by reference TRBV5-6 and TRBJ1-5, the full variable domain reads DAGVTQSPTHLIKTRGQQVTLRCSPKSGHDTVSWYQQALGQGPQFIFQYYEEEERQRGNFPDRFSGHQFPNYSSELNVNALLLGDSALYLCASSLGWDQPQHFGDGTRLSIL.

CDR3 DNA: TGTGCCAGCAGCAACGCCGGGACAGGGAACTACGAGCAGTACTTC. This codes for CASSNAGTGNYEQYF. V gene TRBV28 combines with J gene TRBJ2-7; 9 bases are shared with TRBD1. The length of the CDR3 is 15 residues. V shed 6 bases and J 3 bases; nucleotides not matched to a gene: 9. In germline, CDR1 is MDHEN, CDR2 SYDVKM.

V usage is TRBV7-2 and J usage is TRBJ2-2; TRBD1 matches at 9 bases. Germline CDR1 SGHTA, CDR2 FQGNSA. Trimming took 8 bases from V and 3 from J; bases not matched to a gene: 10. This CDR3 is built from 16 residues. CDR3: CASRGWDRDDTGELFF. In nucleotides, the CDR3 is TGTGCCAGCCGAGGATGGGACAGGGATGACACCGGGGAGCTGTTTTTT.

The genes are TRBV4-2 and TRBJ2-1; 7 bases map to TRBD2. Germline V gene lookup returns CDR1 LGHNA and CDR2 YNFKEQ. V was clipped by 0 bases and J by 2 bases; unmatched bases: 7. The CDR3 loop spans 17 amino acids. This CDR3 reads CASSQEPSGNTYNEQFF. The CDR3 coding sequence is TGTGCCAGCAGCCAAGAACCAAGCGGGAATACCTACAATGAGCAGTTCTTC.

This clone was picked up one time. The rearrangement links TRBV30 to TRBJ2-3; 10 nucleotides agree with TRBD2. There are 17 residues in the CDR3. The J segment lost 4 bases and the V segment lost 2 bases, leaving 12 bases of the junction unmatched. Germline CDR1 is GTSNPN and CDR2 is SVGIG (reference sequence). The CDR3 nucleotides read TGTGCCTGGAGTCTCACCCAACTAGCGGGAAAGCCAGATACGCAGTATTTT. It translates to CAWSLTQLAGKPDTQYF.

The chain combines TRBV6-1 with TRBJ1-2; maybe TRBD1 (5 bases). Trimming shortened V by 1 base and J by 2 bases, and 14 bases separated the two germline ends. The CDR3 length is 16 residues. Looked up from germline, CDR1 is MNHNS and CDR2 is SASEGT. The CDR3 DNA is TGTGCCAGCAGTGAAGGGCAGGGTAGGAGGAACTATGGCTACACCTTC. Protein sequence: CASSEGQGRRNYGYTF.

The chain is built from TRBV7-2 and TRBJ1-1; no reliable D call. The V and J ends lost 6 bases and 3 bases respectively, with 14 bases between them. Germline V gene data show CDR1 as SGHTA and CDR2 as FQGNSA. This CDR3 is 14 amino acids long. The CDR3 DNA sequence: TGTGCCAGCAGTTCTGACCCGGCGGACACTGAAGCTTTCTTT. It yields the protein CASSSDPADTEAFF.